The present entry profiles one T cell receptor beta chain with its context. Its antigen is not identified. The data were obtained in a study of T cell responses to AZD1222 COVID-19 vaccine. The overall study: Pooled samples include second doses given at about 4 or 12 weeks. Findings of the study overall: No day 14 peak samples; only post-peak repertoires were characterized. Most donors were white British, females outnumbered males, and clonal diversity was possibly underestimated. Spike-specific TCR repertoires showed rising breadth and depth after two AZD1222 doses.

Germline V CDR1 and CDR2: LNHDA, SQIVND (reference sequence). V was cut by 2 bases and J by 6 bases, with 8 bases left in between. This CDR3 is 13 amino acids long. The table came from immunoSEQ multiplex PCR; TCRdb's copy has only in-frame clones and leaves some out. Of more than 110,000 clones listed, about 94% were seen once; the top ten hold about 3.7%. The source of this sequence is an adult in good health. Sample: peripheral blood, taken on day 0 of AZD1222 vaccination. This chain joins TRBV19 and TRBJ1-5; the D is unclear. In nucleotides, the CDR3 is TGTGCCAGTAGTATATTAGGCAGTCAGCCCCAGCATTTT. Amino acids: CASSILGSQPQHF.